A selection of T cell receptor beta chains follows, all from one sample in a study of blood T cell repertoires in COVID-19. The protocol was immunoSEQ multiplex PCR, while the TCRdb copy is restricted to in-frame clones and leaves out a portion. The sample contains over 200,000 clones, under 90% of which appear only once. Input material: peripheral blood. The receptors derive from a woman older than 75 with active or convalescent COVID-19. The CDR3 runs from the conserved cysteine through the conserved F or W. Fields, in order: D gene, clone size, J gene, V gene, CDR3 protein, CDR3 DNA. A D gene is named only where the DNA matches it firmly. Clone size is stated in some rows and not others, as once, few, many or a class when expanded.

>NA|NA|TRBJ2-5|TRBV18
CASSKGNQETQYF
TGTGCCAGCTCAAAGGGGAACCAAGAGACCCAGTACTTC
>NA|once|TRBJ1-1|TRBV20-1
CSARARVHAFF
TGCAGTGCTAGAGCCCGAGTTCATGCTTTCTTT
>TRBD1|NA|TRBJ2-3|TRBV20-1
CSASRTGNTQYF
TGCAGTGCTAGTAGGACAGGGAATACGCAGTATTTT
>TRBD1|NA|TRBJ2-3|TRBV27
CASSFGQGRTDTQYF
TGTGCCAGCAGTTTTGGACAGGGGCGGACAGATACGCAGTATTTT
>NA|NA|TRBJ1-4|TRBV20-1
CSASERAGDEKLFF
TGCAGTGCCAGTGAGAGGGCGGGTGATGAAAAACTGTTTTTT
>TRBD1|once|TRBJ2-7|TRBV5-1
CAILLVGTGDFPSYEQYF
TGCGCCATCCTCCTCGTGGGGACAGGGGATTTTCCCTCCTACGAGCAGTACTTC
>NA|NA|TRBJ1-5|TRBV4-1
CASSPLGLRGFQPQHF
TGCGCCAGCAGCCCCCTAGGCCTGAGGGGGTTTCAGCCCCAGCATTTT
>NA|NA|TRBJ2-2|TRBV5-1
CASSTVNGELFF
TGCGCCAGCAGCACGGTTAATGGGGAGCTGTTTTTT
>TRBD2|once|TRBJ2-1|TRBV5-4
CASRLPGLAGGNEQFF
TGTGCCAGCAGGTTACCGGGACTAGCGGGGGGGAATGAGCAGTTCTTC
>NA|NA|TRBJ1-2|TRBV3-1/TRBV3-2
CASSQGADFNYGYTF
TGTGCCAGCAGCCAGGGGGCAGACTTCAACTATGGCTACACCTTC
>NA|NA|TRBJ1-1|TRBV18
CASSPMTGEAFF
TGTGCCAGCTCACCAATGACAGGTGAAGCTTTCTTT
>TRBD2|NA|TRBJ2-5|TRBV7-2
CASSLGGGGAGETQYF
TGTGCCAGCAGCTTAGGGGGCGGGGGGGCCGGGGAGACCCAGTACTTC
>NA|NA|TRBJ1-1|TRBV9
CASSVAGNTEAFF
TGTGCCAGCAGCGTAGCGGGGAACACTGAAGCTTTCTTT
>TRBD1|NA|TRBJ1-4|TRBV4-2
CASSPLDRGLSNEKLFF
TGTGCCAGCAGCCCACTAGACAGGGGGCTCTCCAATGAAAAACTGTTTTTT